The 29 T cell receptor beta chains below come from one sample, sequenced in a study of T cell responses to AZD1222 COVID-19 vaccine. The data were produced by immunoSEQ multiplex PCR, yet TCRdb's version contains in-frame clones alone and is incomplete. Of more than 75,000 clones in the sample, roughly 90% were seen once. The sample in question was peripheral blood, obtained on day 0 of AZD1222 vaccination. The receptors originated from an adult in good health.

The chain recombines TRBV7-9 with TRBJ2-3; TRBD1 agrees at 8 bases. J lost 2 bases, V lost 5 bases, and 3 bases had no gene match. CDR1 is SEHNR and CDR2 is FQNEAQ in the germline V gene (reference sequence). The CDR3 loop spans 14 amino acids. CDR3: CASSRDRTTDTQYF. CDR3 nucleotide sequence: TGTGCCAGCAGCCGGGACAGGACCACAGATACGCAGTATTTT.

J is TRBJ1-2 and V is TRBV14; weak D call: TRBD1 (6 bases). CDR3 length: 13 amino acids. Germline CDR1 and CDR2: SGHDN and FVKESK. Trimming shortened V by 3 bases and J by 8 bases, and 13 bases separated the two germline ends. The CDR3 nucleotides are TGTGCCAGCAGCCAGGGGGGGGCGGTCGGCTACACCTTC. This sequence encodes CASSQGGAVGYTF.

This clone has more than one count but fewer than ten. The V call is TRBV7-2, the J call TRBJ1-1, with D possibly matching TRBD1 (6 bases). V lost 9 bases to trimming and J lost 5 bases, with 19 bases between them. The CDR3 has 14 residues. Germline CDR1 and CDR2: SGHTA and FQGNSA. The DNA of the CDR3 is TGTGCCAGTAGAACAGGGAATTGGTGGACTGAAGCTTTCTTT. It is translated as CASRTGNWWTEAFF.

V gene TRBV10-3 combines with J gene TRBJ2-1; the match to TRBD1 covers 7 bases. This CDR3 comprises 16 residues. The trim removed 3 bases at V and 2 bases at J, leaving 7 bases unmatched. Germline V gives CDR1 ENHRY, CDR2 SYGVKD. For the CDR3, the DNA is TGTGCCATCAGTGATCCAAAGGGGGCACCCTACAATGAGCAGTTCTTC. It specifies CAISDPKGAPYNEQFF.

This clone was found a few times. This rearrangement joins TRBV7-2 to TRBJ1-2; D possibly corresponds to TRBD1 (6 bases). This CDR3 comprises 15 residues. V shed 5 bases and J shed 7 bases, with 20 bases lying between them. Germline-derived CDR1 and CDR2 are SGHTA and FQGNSA. The CDR3 is CASSKRGQQGRGYTF. In DNA, the CDR3 is TGTGCCAGCAGCAAGCGGGGGCAACAGGGACGTGGCTACACCTTC.

This clone occurred a few times. The CDR3 loop reads CASSQTGDTEAFF. The DNA of the CDR3 is TGTGCCAGCAGCCAGACAGGGGACACTGAAGCTTTCTTT. This chain links TRBV3-1 (or the pseudogene TRBV3-2) with TRBJ1-1; TRBD1 aligns across 8 bases. CDR1 and CDR2 (germline): LGHDT, YNNKEL (reference sequence). There are 13 residues in the CDR3. V trimming: 3 bases; J trimming: 3 bases; junction bases outside the gene matches: 0.

This sequence joins TRBV2 and TRBJ2-7; TRBD1 aligns across 7 bases. The J segment lost 0 bases and the V segment lost 6 bases, leaving 5 bases of the junction unmatched. This CDR3 is 14 amino acids long. CDR1 and CDR2 (germline): SNHLY, FYNNEI. The CDR3 sequence is CASREQGTSYEQYF. The DNA of the CDR3 is TGTGCCAGCAGGGAACAGGGGACCTCCTACGAGCAGTACTTC.

The chain carries TRBV6-5 and TRBJ2-7, with 7 bases matching TRBD2. The ends lost 2 bases at V and 2 bases at J; junction bases unmatched: 0. This CDR3 is 13 amino acids long. Germline V gene lookup returns CDR1 MNHEY and CDR2 SVGAGI. CDR3 sequence (DNA): TGTGCCAGCAGTTACCGGGGGGCCTACGAGCAGTACTTC. Translating gives CASSYRGAYEQYF.

This sequence joins TRBV28 and TRBJ2-7; 9 bases match TRBD1. The germline V gene has CDR1 MDHEN and CDR2 SYDVKM. With V trimmed by 9 bases and J by 6 bases, 6 bases remained unmatched. The CDR3 is made up of 12 amino acids. The CDR3 sequence: CASTQGAFEQYF. DNA of the CDR3: TGTGCCAGTACACAGGGGGCTTTCGAGCAGTACTTC.

This clone was counted once. The J gene is TRBJ1-5, the V gene TRBV21-1; no DNA check was done on the table's D call, TRBD1. TRBV21-1 is labeled a pseudogene. This CDR3 has 17 amino acids. The DNA of the CDR3 is TGTGCCAGCAGCAAAGGTTGGGGACAGGGGCACAATCAGCCCCAGCATTTT. Encoded protein: CASSKGWGQGHNQPQHF.

The chain has TRBV7-9 and TRBJ2-5; either TRBD1 or TRBD2 may supply D (6 bases each). CDR1 and CDR2 from the germline V gene are SEHNR and FQNEAQ (reference sequence). Trimming left V 5 bases short and J 5 bases short, with 18 bases between. This CDR3 region has 15 residues. The CDR3 coding sequence is TGTGCCAGCAGCGCAGGGCTCGGGGGCCGGGAGACCCAGTACTTC. It specifies CASSAGLGGRETQYF.

V and J are TRBV7-2 and TRBJ1-3, with D maybe TRBD1 (6 bases). Trimming removed 5 bases at V and 4 bases at J, with 6 bases between. The length of the CDR3 is 12 residues. Germline CDR1 reads SGHTA; CDR2 reads FQGNSA. The CDR3 sequence: CASSGTGNTIYF. In DNA, the CDR3 is TGTGCCAGCAGCGGGACAGGAAACACCATATATTTT.

J is TRBJ2-1 and V is TRBV6-2 or TRBV6-3, with 13 bases that match TRBD2. Germline CDR1 and CDR2: MNHEY and SVGEGT. This CDR3 comprises 15 residues. The ends lost 5 bases at V and 7 bases at J; junction bases unmatched: 5. CDR3 amino acids: CASSPLAGGRNEQFF. In DNA form, the CDR3 reads TGTGCCAGCAGTCCACTAGCGGGAGGGCGAAATGAGCAGTTCTTC.

The chain has TRBV6-5 and TRBJ1-6; 7 bases are a match to TRBD1. V lost 7 bases to trimming and J lost 10 bases; unmatched junction nucleotides: 10. The CDR3 length is 14 residues. Germline V gene lookup returns CDR1 MNHEY and CDR2 SVGAGI. The CDR3 loop reads CASTLTGIDSPLHF. The CDR3 DNA sequence: TGTGCCAGCACCCTGACAGGGATCGACTCACCCCTCCACTTT.

The V gene is TRBV5-1, the J gene TRBJ1-1; TRBD1 matches 7 bases. V shed 3 bases, J shed 5 bases, and the junction held 10 bases outside the gene matches. The CDR3 totals 15 residues. Germline lookup yields CDR1 SGHRS and CDR2 YFSETQ. CDR3 amino acids: CASSSTGQVGTEAFF. DNA of the CDR3: TGCGCCAGCAGCTCCACTGGACAGGTGGGAACTGAAGCTTTCTTT.

The CDR3, as DNA: TGTGCCAGCAGTGAATCAGTAGCGGGAGTGGGTGAGCAGTACTTC. Translating it yields CASSESVAGVGEQYF. The chain joins TRBV25-1 to TRBJ2-7, with 9 nucleotides matching TRBD2. CDR1 and CDR2 from the germline V gene are MGHDK and SYGVNS. The V gene end was trimmed by 1 base and the J gene end by 7 bases; junction bases not matched to a gene: 8. The CDR3 is 15 amino acids.

The J gene is TRBJ2-5, the V gene TRBV6-2 or TRBV6-3, with 12 nucleotides matching TRBD2. Germline CDR1 and CDR2: MNHEY and SVGEGT. Trimming cost V 5 bases and J 8 bases; bases outside gene matches: 6. This CDR3 spans 14 amino acids. The CDR3 nucleotides read TGTGCCAGCAGTACTAGCGGGAGGCCCGTCACCCAGTACTTC. Translated: CASSTSGRPVTQYF.

The chain carries TRBV5-4 and TRBJ1-4, with D maybe TRBD1 (6 bases). CDR3 length: 15 amino acids. Germline CDR1 is SGHNT and CDR2 is YYREEE (reference sequence). V dropped 0 bases and J dropped 8 bases, with 14 bases sitting between them. CDR3 loop: CASSLGGQADEKLFF. The CDR3 coding sequence is TGTGCCAGCAGCTTGGGGGGGCAGGCGGACGAAAAACTGTTTTTT.

This chain connects TRBV9 to TRBJ2-3; D is uncertain. The CDR3 is 16 amino acids. Between the trimmed V and J ends, which lost 0 bases and 2 bases, there was a span of 13 bases. Germline V gives CDR1 SGDLS, CDR2 YYNGEE. The CDR3 loop is CASSVDLAGLTDTQYF. Here the CDR3 DNA reads TGTGCCAGCAGCGTAGACTTAGCCGGTCTCACAGATACGCAGTATTTT. Full variable domain (rest looked up from reference TRBV9 and TRBJ2-3): DSGVTQTPKHLITATGQRVTLRCSPRSGDLSVYWYQQSLDQGLQFLIQYYNGEERAKGNILERFSAQQFPDLHSELNLSSLELGDSALYFCASSVDLAGLTDTQYFGPGTRLTVL.

The rearrangement links TRBV28 to TRBJ1-1, with D maybe TRBD1 (5 bases). CDR1 is MDHEN and CDR2 is SYDVKM in the germline V gene. The V end was cut by 7 bases, the J end by 5 bases, with 26 bases between. The CDR3 extends over 17 amino acids. The CDR3 bases are TGTGCCAGCACCGATCCGCGGAGGGACTCCAGGAGGACTGAAGCTTTCTTT. The encoded protein is CASTDPRRDSRRTEAFF.

This chain links TRBV19 with TRBJ2-7; the match to TRBD2 covers 13 bases. V was clipped by 5 bases and J by 2 bases; unmatched bases: 15. The CDR3 has 19 amino acids. Per germline, CDR1 LNHDA and CDR2 SQIVND (reference sequence). This chain's CDR3 is CASSPFPGLAGERPYEQYF. CDR3 DNA: TGTGCCAGTAGTCCCTTCCCCGGACTAGCGGGAGAGCGACCCTACGAGCAGTACTTC.

This clone is a singleton in its sample. The chain employs TRBV20-1 and TRBJ2-7; 10 bases agree with TRBD2. The CDR3 spans 15 residues. Germline lookup yields CDR1 DFQATT and CDR2 SNEGSKA (reference sequence). The trim removed 3 bases at V and 1 base at J, leaving 6 bases unmatched. CDR3 loop: CSASGLAGVSYEQYF. The CDR3, as DNA: TGCAGTGCTAGTGGGCTAGCGGGAGTGTCCTACGAGCAGTACTTC.

The chain combines TRBV4-2 with TRBJ2-6; D may be TRBD2 (6 bases). Looked up from germline, CDR1 is LGHNA and CDR2 is YNFKEQ. Trimming took off 0 bases at V and 8 bases at J, with 17 bases between the two ends. The CDR3 consists of 17 residues. The CDR3 loop reads CASSQDPPSGGSNVLTF. CDR3 DNA sequence: TGTGCCAGCAGCCAAGATCCCCCCTCCGGGGGTTCCAACGTCCTGACTTTC.

The chain recombines TRBV19 with TRBJ2-3; 8 bases agree with TRBD1. CDR1 and CDR2 (germline): LNHDA, SQIVND (reference sequence). Trimming took 4 bases from V and 0 from J; bases not matched to a gene: 6. CDR3 size: 16 residues. DNA for the CDR3: TGTGCCAGTAGTAAACGGGACAGGACTAGCACAGATACGCAGTATTTT. Its protein product is CASSKRDRTSTDTQYF.

This clone appeared a single time. This chain connects TRBV15 to TRBJ1-5; perhaps TRBD1 as D (5 bases). The CDR3 is made up of 13 amino acids. V was cut by 2 bases and J by 7 bases, with 9 bases left in between. Germline V gene data show CDR1 as LNHNV and CDR2 as YYDKDF (reference sequence). Here the CDR3 DNA reads TGTGCCACCAGCAGAAACGGGGCGCAGCCCCAGCATTTT. Translated, it gives CATSRNGAQPQHF.

CDR3 amino acids: CATILETGGKYEQYF. DNA for the CDR3: TGTGCCACTATTCTGGAGACAGGGGGAAAATACGAGCAGTACTTC. The chain is built from TRBV28 and TRBJ2-7; 9 bases line up with TRBD1. This CDR3 has 15 amino acids. CDR1 is MDHEN, CDR2 SYDVKM, per germline. V gave up 10 bases and J gave up 4 bases; unmatched junction bases: 14. Complete variable domain (other parts from reference TRBV28 and TRBJ2-7): DVKVTQSSRYLVKRTGEKVFLECVQDMDHENMFWYRQDPGLGLRLIYFSYDVKMKEKGDIPEGYSVSREKKERFSLILESASTNQTSMYLCATILETGGKYEQYFGPGTRLTVT.

This clone was found once. This chain connects TRBV27 to TRBJ2-7; D may correspond to TRBD1 or TRBD2 (6 bases each). Germline values: CDR1 MNHEY, CDR2 SMNVEV (reference sequence). CDR3 size: 14 residues. Trimming took off 0 bases at V and 7 bases at J, with 13 bases between the two ends. The CDR3 reads CASSLSWGAREQYF. CDR3 nucleotide sequence: TGTGCCAGCAGTTTATCATGGGGGGCGCGAGAGCAGTACTTC.

CDR3: CASSDRVSLGTEAFF. Here the CDR3 DNA reads TGTGCCAGTAGCGACAGGGTATCGTTAGGCACTGAAGCTTTCTTT. The J gene is TRBJ1-1, the V gene TRBV19, with 7 bases aligning to TRBD1. V lost 6 bases, J lost 4 bases, and 11 bases stayed unmatched. Germline CDR1 and CDR2: LNHDA and SQIVND (reference sequence). The CDR3 has 15 amino acids.

V and J are TRBV28 and TRBJ2-7; tentatively, D is TRBD2 (7 bases). The CDR3 extends over 12 amino acids. Germline V gene data show CDR1 as MDHEN and CDR2 as SYDVKM. V lost 7 bases and J lost 5, with 12 bases in between. In DNA form, the CDR3 reads TGTGCCAGCACCCCGGGGGGCCACGAGCAGTACTTC. This sequence encodes CASTPGGHEQYF.